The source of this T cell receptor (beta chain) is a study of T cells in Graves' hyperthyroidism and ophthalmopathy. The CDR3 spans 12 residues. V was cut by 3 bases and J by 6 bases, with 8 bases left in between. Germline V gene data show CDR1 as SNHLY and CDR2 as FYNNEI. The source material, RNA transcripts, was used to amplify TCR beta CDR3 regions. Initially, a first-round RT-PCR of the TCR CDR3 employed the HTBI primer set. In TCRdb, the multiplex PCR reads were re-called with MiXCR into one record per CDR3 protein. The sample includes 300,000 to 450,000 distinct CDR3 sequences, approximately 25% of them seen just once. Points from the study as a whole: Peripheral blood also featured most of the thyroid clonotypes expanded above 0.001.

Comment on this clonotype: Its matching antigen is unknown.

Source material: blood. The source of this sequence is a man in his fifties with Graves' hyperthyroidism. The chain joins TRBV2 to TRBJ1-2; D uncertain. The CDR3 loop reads CASSEWRDGYTF. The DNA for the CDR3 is TGTGCCAGCAGTGAGTGGAGAGATGGCTACACCTTC.